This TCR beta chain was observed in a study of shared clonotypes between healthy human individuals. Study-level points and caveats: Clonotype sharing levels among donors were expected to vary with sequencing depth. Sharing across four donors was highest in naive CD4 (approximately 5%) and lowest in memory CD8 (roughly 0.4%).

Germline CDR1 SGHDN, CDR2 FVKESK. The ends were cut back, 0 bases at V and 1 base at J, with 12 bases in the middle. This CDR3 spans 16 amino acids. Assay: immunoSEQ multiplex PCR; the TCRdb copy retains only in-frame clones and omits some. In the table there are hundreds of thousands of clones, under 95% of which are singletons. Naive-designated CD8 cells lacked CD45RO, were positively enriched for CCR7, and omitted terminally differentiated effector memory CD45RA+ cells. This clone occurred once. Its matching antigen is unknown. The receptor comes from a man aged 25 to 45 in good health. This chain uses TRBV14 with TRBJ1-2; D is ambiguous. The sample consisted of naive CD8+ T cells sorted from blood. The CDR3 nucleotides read TGTGCCAGCAGCCAAGATTTTCAGTCCTTTAACTATGGCTACACCTTC. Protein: CASSQDFQSFNYGYTF.